This entry lists 27 T cell receptor beta chains sequenced from one sample in a study of blood T cell repertoires in COVID-19. Assay: immunoSEQ multiplex PCR; the TCRdb copy retains only in-frame clones and omits some. The data contain about 220,000 clones, about 86% of them singletons. The sequencing sample was made of PBMCs or T cells enriched from blood (not recorded which). The receptors stem from a woman aged 40 to 50 with acute COVID-19.

This chain joins TRBV28 and TRBJ1-1, with TRBD1 as a possible D gene (5 bases). In germline, CDR1 is MDHEN, CDR2 SYDVKM. The ends were cut back, 1 base at V and 4 bases at J, with 10 bases in the middle. This CDR3 contains 14 residues. The CDR3 coding sequence is TGTGCCAGCAGTTTATCGTGGGGGGGCACTGAAGCTTTCTTT. This encodes CASSLSWGGTEAFF. The whole variable domain, remainder taken from reference TRBV28 and TRBJ1-1, is DVKVTQSSRYLVKRTGEKVFLECVQDMDHENMFWYRQDPGLGLRLIYFSYDVKMKEKGDIPEGYSVSREKKERFSLILESASTNQTSMYLCASSLSWGGTEAFFGQGTRLTVV.

This chain uses TRBV28 with TRBJ2-5, with 7 bases identical to TRBD1. With V trimmed by 3 bases and J by 6 bases, 10 bases remained unmatched. CDR3 length equals 15 residues. Germline loops: CDR1 MDHEN, CDR2 SYDVKM. CDR3: CASSLGDRHRKTQYF. CDR3 sequence (DNA): TGTGCCAGCAGTTTGGGGGACAGACATAGGAAGACCCAGTACTTC.

This clone turned up a few times. V is TRBV7-8 and J is TRBJ1-1; 7 nucleotides agree with TRBD1. Trimming at V came to 5 bases and at J to 6 bases, leaving 9 bases not matched to a gene. The CDR3 contains 14 residues. Per the germline V gene, CDR1 is SGHVS and CDR2 is FQNEAQ. In nucleotides, the CDR3 is TGTGCCAGCAGCAAAGGGACAGTCTTACCTGAAGCTTTCTTT. Translation gives CASSKGTVLPEAFF.

The V gene is TRBV28, the J gene TRBJ1-2; TRBD1 is a possible D gene (5 bases). The CDR3 has 14 amino acids. V lost 6 bases and J lost 7, with 18 bases in between. Germline-derived CDR1 and CDR2 are MDHEN and SYDVKM. The CDR3 protein is CASSWNFQGFGYTF. The DNA of the CDR3 is TGTGCCAGCAGCTGGAATTTTCAGGGATTTGGCTACACCTTC.

The gene calls are TRBV29-1 and TRBJ1-2, with 12 positions matching TRBD1. Trimming removed 7 bases from V and 8 bases from J; junction bases left unmatched: 8. CDR3 length equals 13 residues. Germline loops: CDR1 SQVTM, CDR2 ANQGSEA. CDR3 DNA: TGCAGCGGTGGCGGGACAGGGGGCGTCGGCTACACCTTC. Translated, it gives CSGGGTGGVGYTF.

The V gene is TRBV28, the J gene TRBJ1-2; 12 bases map to TRBD1. V was clipped by 6 bases and J by 4 bases; unmatched bases: 6. Germline V CDR1 and CDR2: MDHEN, SYDVKM. The CDR3 has 15 residues. CDR3 region: CASSPPGQGAYGYTF. CDR3 sequence (DNA): TGTGCCAGCAGCCCGCCGGGACAGGGGGCCTATGGCTACACCTTC.

The chain couples TRBV7-4 to TRBJ2-1; 9 nucleotides agree with TRBD2. V gave up 1 base and J gave up 5 bases; unmatched junction bases: 3. Per the germline V gene, CDR1 is SGHVT and CDR2 is SQSDAQ. CDR3 length: 15 amino acids. CDR3 sequence: CASSLGTSVHNEQFF. The CDR3 nucleotides read TGTGCCAGCAGCTTAGGGACTAGCGTCCACAATGAGCAGTTCTTC.

The chain employs TRBV5-1 and TRBJ2-1; 7 bases match TRBD1. CDR1 SGHRS and CDR2 YFSETQ come from the germline V gene. J was trimmed by 7 bases and V by 1 base; bases with no gene match: 8. The CDR3 spans 15 residues. The chain's CDR3 is CASSLFGQARNEQFF. In DNA, the CDR3 is TGCGCCAGCAGCTTGTTTGGACAGGCGAGGAATGAGCAGTTCTTC.

In this sample, this clone turned up a few times. The chain joins TRBV27 to TRBJ2-7, with 10 bases that match TRBD2. The CDR3 has 15 amino acids. Germline CDR1 and CDR2: MNHEY and SMNVEV (reference sequence). With 6 bases clipped from V and 5 bases from J, the junction kept 10 bases outside the gene matches. CDR3 in DNA: TGTGCCAGCAGATTAGCGGGAGGTAACCAGGACGAGCAGTACTTC. Translating gives CASRLAGGNQDEQYF.

The chain joins TRBV6-5 to TRBJ2-5, with 7 bases aligning to TRBD2. The V gene end was trimmed by 7 bases and the J gene end by 1 base; junction bases not matched to a gene: 9. Germline V gene sequence: CDR1 MNHEY, CDR2 SVGAGI. CDR3 length: 15 residues. The CDR3 coding sequence is TGTGCCAGCAACTCGGCTAGCGGAGCCCAAGAGACCCAGTACTTC. Translating gives CASNSASGAQETQYF.

The chain employs TRBV19 and TRBJ1-2, with a possible D match to TRBD1 (6 bases). Trimming left V 4 bases short and J 2 bases short, with 8 bases between. CDR3 length equals 13 residues. The germline gives CDR1 LNHDA, CDR2 SQIVND (reference sequence). The CDR3 protein is CASSTGVNYGYTF. The CDR3 DNA reads TGTGCCAGTAGTACAGGGGTGAACTATGGCTACACCTTC.

The rearrangement uses TRBV5-1 and TRBJ1-3; TRBD1 matches at 8 bases. The CDR3 loop spans 15 amino acids. Unmatched junction bases numbered 7, after V lost 4 bases and J lost 4 bases. Germline CDR1 is SGHRS and CDR2 is YFSETQ. The CDR3 protein is CASSGTRTGGNTIYF. As DNA, the CDR3 is TGCGCCAGCAGCGGAACTAGGACAGGGGGAAACACCATATATTTT.

This clone has just a few counts. The chain has TRBV19 and TRBJ1-1; D perhaps matches TRBD1 (6 bases). Germline CDR1 is LNHDA and CDR2 is SQIVND (reference sequence). V lost 10 bases, J lost 2 bases, and 17 bases lay in between. This CDR3 region has 14 residues. CDR3 residues: CATLEGGLNTEAFF. The DNA of the CDR3 is TGTGCCACACTAGAGGGGGGGCTTAACACTGAAGCTTTCTTT.

This clone appeared a single time. The chain recombines TRBV9 with TRBJ1-2; a weak D match, TRBD1 (5 bases). From germline, CDR1 is SGDLS and CDR2 YYNGEE. The length of the CDR3 is 14 residues. Trimming pared 3 bases from V and 3 bases from J, leaving 12 bases between. The CDR3 DNA is TGTGCCAGCAGCGCGGGGGACTCGGACTATGGCTACACCTTC. Protein sequence: CASSAGDSDYGYTF.

This clone was detected only once. The chain uses TRBV7-2 and TRBJ2-7, with TRBD1 identical over 8 bases. The germline V gene encodes CDR1 SGHTA and CDR2 FQGNSA. CDR3 length: 12 amino acids. The ends lost 6 bases at V and 4 bases at J; junction bases unmatched: 2. CDR3 in DNA: TGTGCCAGCAGAGACAGGGGTTACGAGCAGTACTTC. Its translation is CASRDRGYEQYF. Using reference TRBV7-2 and TRBJ2-7 for the parts outside the CDR3, the full variable domain is GAGVSQSPSNKVTEKGKDVELRCDPISGHTALYWYRQSLGQGLEFLIYFQGNSAPDKSGLPSDRFSAERTGGSVSTLTIQRTQQEDSAVYLCASRDRGYEQYFGPGTRLTVT.

This chain uses TRBV3-1 (or the pseudogene TRBV3-2) with TRBJ2-5; the D is unclear. The V end was cut by 1 base, the J end by 4 bases, with 13 bases between. The CDR3 runs to 15 residues. The germline V gene encodes CDR1 LGHDT and CDR2 YNNKEL (reference sequence). The CDR3 loop is CASSQAIAVRETQYF. CDR3 DNA sequence: TGTGCCAGCAGCCAAGCCATCGCAGTCCGAGAGACCCAGTACTTC.

With respect to this clone: A read error may account for a junction end that differs from germline. The V and J genes are TRBV7-9 and TRBJ2-5, with 12 bases matching TRBD2. Germline-derived CDR1 and CDR2 are SEHNR and FQNEAQ (reference sequence). The CDR3 has 15 residues. This CDR3 is CASTLWTSGKETQYF. In DNA, the CDR3 is TGTGCCAGCACCTTATGGACTAGCGGGAAAGAGACCCAGTACTTC.

The chain links TRBV3-1 (or the pseudogene TRBV3-2) to TRBJ1-1, with 9 nucleotides matching TRBD1. The germline CDR1 and CDR2 sequences are LGHDT and YNNKEL (reference sequence). The CDR3 extends over 16 amino acids. Trimming cost V 2 bases and J 5 bases; bases outside gene matches: 9. The CDR3 here is CASSQYGQGRVTEAFF. The CDR3 region has the DNA TGTGCCAGCAGCCAATACGGACAGGGGCGGGTTACTGAAGCTTTCTTT.

V gene TRBV4-2 combines with J gene TRBJ2-2, with 9 positions matching TRBD2. Germline loops: CDR1 LGHNA, CDR2 YNFKEQ. V trimming: 1 base; J trimming: 0 bases; junction bases outside the gene matches: 6. The CDR3 loop spans 18 amino acids. The CDR3 reads CASSQGAAGGPNTGELFF. CDR3 nucleotide sequence: TGTGCCAGCAGCCAAGGGGCAGCGGGAGGCCCGAACACCGGGGAGCTGTTTTTT.

The chain combines TRBV6-6 with TRBJ1-6; D call uncertain. The germline V and J ends were trimmed by 6 bases and 10 bases, with 10 bases remaining between them. Looked up from germline, CDR1 is MNHNY and CDR2 is SVGAGI (reference sequence). There are 12 residues in the CDR3. In DNA, the CDR3 is TGTGCCAGCAGAATCCCCGGGTCACCCCTCCACTTT. It is translated as CASRIPGSPLHF.

The chain carries TRBV28 and TRBJ2-4; weak D call: TRBD2 (6 bases). The CDR3 runs to 17 residues. Germline values: CDR1 MDHEN, CDR2 SYDVKM. V shed 6 bases and J shed 0 bases, with 18 bases lying between them. The CDR3 bases are TGTGCCAGCAGACTCGGCGGGGCAGGCCTAGCCAAAAACATTCAGTACTTC. Residues: CASRLGGAGLAKNIQYF.

The chain combines TRBV6-5 with TRBJ1-5, with a tentative D call TRBD1 (5 bases). Trimming left V 6 bases short and J 5 bases short, with 14 bases between. Germline V lookup: CDR1 MNHEY, CDR2 SVGAGI. CDR3 length: 14 residues. CDR3 loop: CASSGRQSYQPQHF. CDR3 DNA sequence: TGTGCCAGCAGCGGAAGACAGAGCTATCAGCCCCAGCATTTT.

This clone has only a few counts. The chain employs TRBV29-1 and TRBJ1-2, with TRBD1 matching over 7 bases. Germline V gene data show CDR1 as SQVTM and CDR2 as ANQGSEA. The CDR3 sequence is 14 residues long. Unmatched junction bases numbered 10, after V lost 5 bases and J lost 4 bases. The CDR3 reads CSVYDRAEFYGYTF. The CDR3 nucleotides are TGCAGCGTTTACGACAGGGCGGAATTCTATGGCTACACCTTC.

In this sample, this clone turned up once. The J gene is TRBJ2-1, the V gene TRBV11-3, with 11 bases fitting TRBD2. Looked up from germline, CDR1 is SGHNT and CDR2 is YENEEA. V trimming: 0 bases; J trimming: 4 bases; junction bases outside the gene matches: 14. CDR3 length equals 20 residues. The CDR3: CASSLERSTSGRSAYNEQFF. The DNA of the CDR3 is TGTGCCAGCAGCTTAGAAAGGAGTACTAGCGGGAGATCAGCGTACAATGAGCAGTTCTTC.

This sequence joins TRBV19 and TRBJ1-2; TRBD1 is a possible D gene (6 bases). CDR3 length: 14 amino acids. Trimming took off 6 bases at V and 0 bases at J, with 11 bases between the two ends. The V gene's germline CDR1 is LNHDA and CDR2 SQIVND (reference sequence). The CDR3 DNA follows: TGTGCCAGTAGCTCCAGGGGAGCTAACTATGGCTACACCTTC. Translating gives CASSSRGANYGYTF. The full variable domain, in which reference TRBV19 and TRBJ1-2 provide the parts outside the CDR3, is DGGITQSPKYLFRKEGQNVTLSCEQNLNHDAMYWYRQDPGQGLRLIYYSQIVNDFQKGDIAEGYSVSREKKESFPLTVTSAQKNPTAFYLCASSSRGANYGYTFGSGTRLTVV.

The table lists this clone with a few counts. The rearrangement uses TRBV2 and TRBJ1-1; D gene ambiguous. From germline, CDR1 is SNHLY and CDR2 FYNNEI. Trimming removed 0 bases at V and 9 bases at J, with 11 bases between. CDR3 length: 13 amino acids. CDR3 protein: CASSEASGRQAFF. CDR3 coding DNA: TGTGCCAGCAGTGAAGCGTCTGGGAGGCAAGCTTTCTTT.

The gene calls are TRBV5-1 and TRBJ2-2; 7 bases align to TRBD1. Germline CDR1 and CDR2: SGHRS and YFSETQ. The CDR3 contains 18 residues. Trimming removed 1 base from V and 6 bases from J; junction bases left unmatched: 15. The CDR3 DNA reads TGCGCCAGCAGCTTGCCGCCCCCAGGGGGTTATTCAGCCGGGGAGCTGTTTTTT. Translated: CASSLPPPGGYSAGELFF.